The clone carrying this T cell receptor (beta chain) showed up many times. The CDR3 sequence is 15 residues long. In germline, CDR1 is MNHEY, CDR2 SMNVEV (reference sequence). Trimming removed 6 bases from V and 4 bases from J; junction bases left unmatched: 10. This sample is part of a study of metastatic and nonmetastatic thyroid tumors. MiXCR re-clonotyped the PCR reads for TCRdb. In the table there are roughly 35,000 clones, around 15% of which are singletons. No treatment of any kind had been given to any patient before thyroid surgery. This receptor was taken from a female donor with papillary thyroid cancer or a benign thyroid nodule (not recorded which). Some clones in this sample may be carry-over from other donors' samples. The sequencing sample was made of blood. The chain links TRBV27 to TRBJ2-7; TRBD2 matches at 9 bases. The CDR3 sequence is CASRTGASGIYEQYF. CDR3 bases: TGTGCCAGCAGAACTGGGGCTAGCGGGATTTACGAGCAGTACTTC.